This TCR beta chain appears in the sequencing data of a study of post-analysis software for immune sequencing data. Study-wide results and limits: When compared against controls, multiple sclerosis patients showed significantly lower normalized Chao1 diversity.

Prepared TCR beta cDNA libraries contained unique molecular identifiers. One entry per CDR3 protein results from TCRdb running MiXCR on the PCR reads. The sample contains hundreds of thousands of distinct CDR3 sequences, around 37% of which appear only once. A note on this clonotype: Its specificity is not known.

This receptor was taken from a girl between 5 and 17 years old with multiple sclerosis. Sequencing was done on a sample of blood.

CDR3 region: CASSSTSGGRNEQYF. Here the CDR3 DNA reads TGTGCCAGCAGTTCTACTAGCGGGGGGAGGAATGAGCAGTACTTC. This chain links TRBV6-2 or TRBV6-3 with TRBJ2-1; 12 nucleotides align to TRBD2. The J call could be wrong; TRBJ2-7 is a better fit for the DNA end. Germline V gene sequence: CDR1 MNHEY, CDR2 SVGEGT. The CDR3 covers 15 residues.